A selection of T cell receptor beta chains follows, all from one sample in a study of T cells in tuberculosis. Libraries were prepared by immunoSEQ multiplex PCR; TCRdb keeps only in-frame clonotypes and omits some of them. In the table there are 37,000 or so clones, 90% to 95% of which are singletons. The specimen was PBMCs. All receptors derive from a donor aged 10 to 29 with latent tuberculosis or without tuberculosis infection. Some clones in this sample may be carry-over from other donors' samples. Each CDR3 is given with its conserved first and last residue. A D gene is named only where the DNA matches it firmly. A clone size is listed for some rows: how often the clone was seen (once, few, many), or a class if it is expanded.

v_call,d_call,clone_size,j_call,cdr3_nt,cdr3_aa
TRBV4-1,TRBD1,-,TRBJ1-5,TGCGCCAGCAGCCAAGAACGGACAGGTTTGCTTCAGCCCCAGCATTTT,CASSQERTGLLQPQHF
TRBV4-1,TRBD2,-,TRBJ2-1,TGCGCCAGCAGCGACGGACTAGCGGGGGCCCACAATGAGCAGTTCTTC,CASSDGLAGAHNEQFF
TRBV7-9,-,-,TRBJ2-5,TGTGCCAGCAGCTTAGATAATGGGGGCTACAGGGAGACCCAGTACTTC,CASSLDNGGYRETQYF
TRBV11-2,-,once,TRBJ1-2,TGTGCCAGCAGCGGTACAGGATTTGGCTACACCTTC,CASSGTGFGYTF
TRBV9,-,-,TRBJ1-2,TGTGCCAGCAGCGTAGTAGAGGGTCCCTATGGCTACACCTTC,CASSVVEGPYGYTF
TRBV27,-,-,TRBJ1-6,TGTGCCAGCAGTCGCCCCCTACAGGGAAAGAATTCACCCCTCCACTTT,CASSRPLQGKNSPLHF
TRBV10-1,-,-,TRBJ1-1,TGCGCCAGCAGTGAGTCCAACAGTAGAAACACTGAAGCTTTCTTT,CASSESNSRNTEAFF
TRBV5-1,-,few,TRBJ2-1,TGCGCCAGCAGCGGGGACGGGTGGGAGGTGAGTGAGCAGTTCTTC,CASSGDGWEVSEQFF
TRBV29-1,-,-,TRBJ1-1,TGCAGCGTTGCGGTCGGGGGAAACACTGAAGCTTTCTTT,CSVAVGGNTEAFF
TRBV27,TRBD1,-,TRBJ2-1,TGTGCCAGCAGTTACCCTGCAGGGGGCCCCTACAATGAGCAGTTCTTC,CASSYPAGGPYNEQFF
TRBV5-4,-,few,TRBJ1-2,TGTGCCAGTAGCCCCCAGGGGAGTCTTGGTGGCTACACCTTC,CASSPQGSLGGYTF
TRBV9,-,-,TRBJ1-1,TGTGCCAGCAGCGGATTAACAGGTCACACTGAAGCTTTCTTT,CASSGLTGHTEAFF
TRBV11-2,-,-,TRBJ2-2,TGTGCCAGCAGCTTAGGGGGGCGCGGCACCGGGGAGCTGTTTTTT,CASSLGGRGTGELFF
TRBV27,-,-,TRBJ2-7,TGTGCCAGCAGTTGGGGCAGTGGCATACCTACATACGAGCAGTACTTC,CASSWGSGIPTYEQYF
TRBV10-3,TRBD1,-,TRBJ2-1,TGTGCCATCAGGGTTCGGGACAGGGGGCGGGATGAGCAGTTCTTC,CAIRVRDRGRDEQFF
TRBV19,-,-,TRBJ2-7,TGTGCCAGTAGTTTACAGGGCTCCTACGAGCAGTACTTC,CASSLQGSYEQYF
TRBV13,-,-,TRBJ2-1,TGTGCCAGCAGCTTAGGTACAGGGTGGCAGTTCTTC,CASSLGTGWQFF
TRBV19,TRBD1,-,TRBJ2-3,TGTGCCAGTAGCCCCGACAGGGGGGCAGATACGCAGTATTTT,CASSPDRGADTQYF
TRBV7-3,TRBD2,-,TRBJ2-2,TGTGCCAGCAGCTTAAGTAGGACTAGCGTCACCGGGGAGCTGTTTTTT,CASSLSRTSVTGELFF
TRBV19,TRBD1,once,TRBJ1-1,TGTGCCAGTAGACTCCGACAGGGTTTCGACACTGAAGCTTTCTTT,CASRLRQGFDTEAFF
TRBV29-1,TRBD1,-,TRBJ1-2,TGCAGCGTACAACAGGGGTTAGACTATGGCTACACCTTC,CSVQQGLDYGYTF
TRBV10-1,TRBD1,-,TRBJ2-1,TGCGCCAGCAATCCGGGACAGGATTACAATGAGCAGTTCTTC,CASNPGQDYNEQFF
TRBV7-6,TRBD1,-,TRBJ2-1,TGTGCCAGCAGCTTAGGCCGACAGGGAGTTTCCAATGAGCAGTTCTTC,CASSLGRQGVSNEQFF
TRBV9,TRBD1,-,TRBJ1-5,TGTGCCAGCAGCGTAGACCCACAGGGGAGCCAGCCCCAGCATTTT,CASSVDPQGSQPQHF
TRBV7-7,TRBD2,-,TRBJ2-1,TGTGCCAGCAGCTTAGTGTCCGGAAATAGCGGGGGCTCCTACAATGAGCAGTTCTTC,CASSLVSGNSGGSYNEQFF
TRBV7-7,-,-,TRBJ1-3,TGTGCCAGCAGCCCCCAGGAGGGGAACACCATATATTTT,CASSPQEGNTIYF
TRBV7-8,TRBD1,-,TRBJ2-3,TGTGCCAGCAGCTCCGACAGGGGGCGCCACTCAGATACGCAGTATTTT,CASSSDRGRHSDTQYF
TRBV25-1,-,-,TRBJ1-2,TGTGCCAGCGGACAGCTCTATGGCTACACCTTC,CASGQLYGYTF
TRBV12-1,-,-,TRBJ2-3,TGTGCCAGCAGCTGGAGACTAGCGGGGAGCACAGATACGCAGTATTTT,CASSWRLAGSTDTQYF
TRBV4-3,-,-,TRBJ1-1,TGCGCCAGCAGCCAGGCTCAGGGAAGAGCCGAAGCTTTCTTT,CASSQAQGRAEAFF
TRBV18,TRBD1,few,TRBJ2-1,TGTGCCAGCTCACCAGGACAGGGAATATCCTACAATGAGCAGTTCTTC,CASSPGQGISYNEQFF
TRBV11-2,-,-,TRBJ1-2,TGTGCCAGCAGCTTAGTTCAGGGCGGTGGCTATGGCTACACCTTC,CASSLVQGGGYGYTF
TRBV6-1,TRBD1,-,TRBJ1-2,TGTGCCAGCAGTGAGACAGGGGTTTATGGCTACACCTTC,CASSETGVYGYTF
TRBV5-1,TRBD2,-,TRBJ2-3,TGCGCCAGCAGCTTGTATTTAGCGGGGGTTACGCAGTATTTT,CASSLYLAGVTQYF
TRBV28,TRBD1,-,TRBJ2-5,TGTGCCAGCAGTTTATGGGGCCGAACAGGGGGCCAGGAGACCCAGTACTTC,CASSLWGRTGGQETQYF
TRBV11-2,-,once,TRBJ2-3,TGTGCCAGCAGCTTAGGGTTCGGGCTAGCTGGTGATACGCAGTATTTT,CASSLGFGLAGDTQYF
TRBV12-5,TRBD1,-,TRBJ2-3,TGTGCTAGTGGCTTGACAGGGGGCACAGATACGCAGTATTTT,CASGLTGGTDTQYF
TRBV2,TRBD1,-,TRBJ1-6,TGTGCCAGCAGTGAATTGATGTCGGGACAGGGAGCTTACTCCTATAATTCACCCCTCCACTTT,CASSELMSGQGAYSYNSPLHF
TRBV5-5,-,-,TRBJ1-1,TGTGCCAGCAGCCTGGACAGTCTGAACACTGAAGCTTTCTTT,CASSLDSLNTEAFF
TRBV25-1,-,-,TRBJ2-6,TGTGCCAGCACCGGACGGGACTCTGGGGCCAACGTCCTGACTTTC,CASTGRDSGANVLTF